The clone carrying this T cell receptor (beta chain) was seen many times. Both TCRalpha and TCRbeta chains were reverse transcribed with V-gene-specific primers. The authors ran approximately 20 PCR cycles to amplify TCRs with a constant-region primer and V-primer adapter. Each CDR3 protein is one row after TCRdb ran MiXCR on the reads. Here the sample spans under 95,000 distinct CDR3 sequences, 15% to 20% being singletons. These data originate in a study of low-dose radiotherapy and immunotherapy resistance in tumors. The CDR3 has 14 amino acids. Looked up from germline, CDR1 is SGHTA and CDR2 is FQGNSA. The germline V and J ends were trimmed by 6 bases and 3 bases, with 12 bases remaining between them. As to time point: after trial treatment. The treatment was: LDRT plus nivolumab, ipilimumab, low-dose cyclophosphamide and aspirin (RACIN trial). Each donor was administered nivolumab, ipilimumab, aspirin, low-dose cyclophosphamide and low-dose radiotherapy. Those eligible were patients bearing advanced solid tumors lacking tumor-infiltrating lymphocytes.

The chain carries TRBV7-2 and TRBJ2-1; possibly TRBD2 for D (6 bases). This specimen consisted of PBMCs, obtained after low-dose radiotherapy plus immunotherapy. The receptor was derived from a male donor with prostate cancer. The CDR3 loop reads CASSLGGSYNEQFF. In DNA form, the CDR3 reads TGTGCCAGCAGTCTTGGGGGGAGCTACAATGAGCAGTTCTTC.